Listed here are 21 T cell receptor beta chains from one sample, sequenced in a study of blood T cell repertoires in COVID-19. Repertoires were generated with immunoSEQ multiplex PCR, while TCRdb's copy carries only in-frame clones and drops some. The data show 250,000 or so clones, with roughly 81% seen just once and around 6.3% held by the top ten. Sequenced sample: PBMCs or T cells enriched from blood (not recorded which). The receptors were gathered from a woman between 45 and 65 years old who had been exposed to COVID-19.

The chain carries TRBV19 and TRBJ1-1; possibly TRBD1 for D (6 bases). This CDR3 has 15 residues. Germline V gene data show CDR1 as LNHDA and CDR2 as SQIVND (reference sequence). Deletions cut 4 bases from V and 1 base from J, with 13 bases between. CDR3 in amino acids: CASSKQGPENTEAFF. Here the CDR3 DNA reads TGTGCCAGTAGTAAACAGGGTCCCGAGAACACTGAAGCTTTCTTT.

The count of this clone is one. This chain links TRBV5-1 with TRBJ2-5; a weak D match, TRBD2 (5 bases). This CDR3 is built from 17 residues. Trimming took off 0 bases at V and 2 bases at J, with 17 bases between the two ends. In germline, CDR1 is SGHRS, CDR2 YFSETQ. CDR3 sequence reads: CASSLDGAIAYQETQYF. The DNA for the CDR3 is TGCGCCAGCAGCTTGGACGGCGCAATAGCGTATCAAGAGACCCAGTACTTC.

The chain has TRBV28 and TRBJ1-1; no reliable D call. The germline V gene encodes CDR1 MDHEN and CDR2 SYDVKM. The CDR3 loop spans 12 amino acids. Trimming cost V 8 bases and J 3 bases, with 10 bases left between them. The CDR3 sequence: CASGEMDTEAFF. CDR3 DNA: TGTGCCAGCGGGGAGATGGACACTGAAGCTTTCTTT.

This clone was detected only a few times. CDR3 in amino acids: CASSPGTGSSYNEQFF. The DNA of the CDR3 is TGTGCCAGCAGCCCCGGCACAGGGAGCTCCTACAATGAGCAGTTCTTC. The chain carries TRBV7-9 and TRBJ2-1, with D perhaps matching TRBD1 (6 bases). The germline gives CDR1 SEHNR, CDR2 FQNEAQ (reference sequence). CDR3 length: 16 residues. Between the trimmed V and J ends, which lost 5 bases and 0 bases, there was a span of 14 bases.

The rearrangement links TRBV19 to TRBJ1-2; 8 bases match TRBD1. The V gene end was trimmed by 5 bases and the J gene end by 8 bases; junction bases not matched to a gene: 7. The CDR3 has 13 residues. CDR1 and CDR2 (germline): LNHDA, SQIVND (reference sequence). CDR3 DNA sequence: TGTGCCAGTAGTCCCCAGGGGGCTAGCGGCTACACCTTC. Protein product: CASSPQGASGYTF.

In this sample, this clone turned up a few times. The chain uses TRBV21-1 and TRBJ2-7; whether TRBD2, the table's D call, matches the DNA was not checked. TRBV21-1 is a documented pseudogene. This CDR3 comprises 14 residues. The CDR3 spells CASGWGLPYYEQYF. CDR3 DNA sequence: TGTGCCAGCGGATGGGGACTACCCTACTACGAGCAGTACTTC.

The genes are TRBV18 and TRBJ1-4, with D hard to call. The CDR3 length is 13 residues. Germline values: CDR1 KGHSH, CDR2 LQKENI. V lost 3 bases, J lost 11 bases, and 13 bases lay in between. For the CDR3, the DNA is TGTGCCAGCTCACCGATCGGAGGGTTGAAACTGTTTTTT. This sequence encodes CASSPIGGLKLFF.

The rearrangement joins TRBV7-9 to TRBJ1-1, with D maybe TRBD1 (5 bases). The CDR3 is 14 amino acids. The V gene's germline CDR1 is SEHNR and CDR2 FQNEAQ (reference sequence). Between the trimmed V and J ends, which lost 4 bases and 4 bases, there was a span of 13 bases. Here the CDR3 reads CASSSVGVRTEAFF. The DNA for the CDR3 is TGTGCCAGCAGCTCTGTAGGGGTTCGCACTGAAGCTTTCTTT.

CDR3 coding DNA: TGTGCCAGCAGTCGTAGACAGGGCAACTCTGGAAACACCATATATTTT. Amino acids: CASSRRQGNSGNTIYF. The V gene is TRBV27, the J gene TRBJ1-3; 7 bases are a match to TRBD1. The CDR3 length is 16 residues. Per germline, CDR1 MNHEY and CDR2 SMNVEV (reference sequence). The ends lost 5 bases at V and 0 bases at J; junction bases unmatched: 7.

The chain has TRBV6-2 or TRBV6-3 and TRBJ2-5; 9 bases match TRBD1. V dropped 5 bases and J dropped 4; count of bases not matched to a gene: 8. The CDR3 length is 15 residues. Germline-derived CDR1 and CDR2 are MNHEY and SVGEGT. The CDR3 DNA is TGTGCCAGCAGTCGCACAGGGGGCGCAGGAGAGACCCAGTACTTC. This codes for CASSRTGGAGETQYF.

The CDR3 coding sequence is TGTGCCAGCAGCTCTGACAGGGCCTATTCACCCCTCCACTTT. Translating it yields CASSSDRAYSPLHF. V and J are TRBV7-9 and TRBJ1-6; 7 bases match TRBD1. The V and J ends lost 4 bases and 8 bases, in that order; junction bases with no gene match: 5. Germline V CDR1 and CDR2: SEHNR, FQNEAQ (reference sequence). This CDR3 spans 14 amino acids.

As DNA, the CDR3 is TGTGCCAGCTCACCAGGGCAGGGCCTCAATCAGCCCCAGCATTTT. Translating it yields CASSPGQGLNQPQHF. The chain carries TRBV18 and TRBJ1-5, with a tentative D call TRBD1 (5 bases). The CDR3 extends over 15 amino acids. Germline V gene lookup returns CDR1 KGHSH and CDR2 LQKENI. V lost 2 bases and J 3 bases, leaving 11 bases between the germline ends.

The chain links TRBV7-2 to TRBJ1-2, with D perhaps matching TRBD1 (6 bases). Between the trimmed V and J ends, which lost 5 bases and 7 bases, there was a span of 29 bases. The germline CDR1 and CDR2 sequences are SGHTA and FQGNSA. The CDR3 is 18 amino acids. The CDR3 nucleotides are TGTGCCAGCAGCGTAGGGCGAAGTCATCAGGGGCCCCGGGTTGGCTACACCTTC. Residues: CASSVGRSHQGPRVGYTF. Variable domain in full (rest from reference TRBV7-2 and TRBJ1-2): GAGVSQSPSNKVTEKGKDVELRCDPISGHTALYWYRQSLGQGLEFLIYFQGNSAPDKSGLPSDRFSAERTGGSVSTLTIQRTQQEDSAVYLCASSVGRSHQGPRVGYTFGSGTRLTVV.

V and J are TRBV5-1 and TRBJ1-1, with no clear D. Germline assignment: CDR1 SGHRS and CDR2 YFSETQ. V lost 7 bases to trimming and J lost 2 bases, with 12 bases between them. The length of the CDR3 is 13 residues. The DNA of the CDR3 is TGCGCCAGCCGGGGTTCCCATAACACTGAAGCTTTCTTT. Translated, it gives CASRGSHNTEAFF.

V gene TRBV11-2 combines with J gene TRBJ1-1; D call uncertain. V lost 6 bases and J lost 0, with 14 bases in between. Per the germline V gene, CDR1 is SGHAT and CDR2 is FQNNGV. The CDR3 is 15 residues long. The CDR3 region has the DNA TGTGCCAGCAGTCTAGGTGTTATTATGAACACTGAAGCTTTCTTT. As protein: CASSLGVIMNTEAFF.

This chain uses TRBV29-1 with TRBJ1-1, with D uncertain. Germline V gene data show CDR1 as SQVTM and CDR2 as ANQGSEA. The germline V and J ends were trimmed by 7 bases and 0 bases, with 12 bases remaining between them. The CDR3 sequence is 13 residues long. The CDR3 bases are TGCAGCGGGGAGGCTCGTGTGAACACTGAAGCTTTCTTT. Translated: CSGEARVNTEAFF.

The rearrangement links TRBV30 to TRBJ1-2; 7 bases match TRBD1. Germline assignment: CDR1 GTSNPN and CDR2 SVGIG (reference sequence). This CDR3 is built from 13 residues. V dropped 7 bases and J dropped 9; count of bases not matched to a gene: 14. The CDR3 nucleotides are TGTGCCTCAACCCGCGGACAGGATTTGAGCTACACCTTC. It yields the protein CASTRGQDLSYTF.

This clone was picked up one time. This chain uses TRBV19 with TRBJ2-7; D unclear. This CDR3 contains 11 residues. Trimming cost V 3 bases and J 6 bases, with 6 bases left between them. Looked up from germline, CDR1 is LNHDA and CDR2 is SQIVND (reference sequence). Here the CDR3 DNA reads TGTGCCAGTAGTATTTCCGGCGAGCAGTACTTC. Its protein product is CASSISGEQYF.

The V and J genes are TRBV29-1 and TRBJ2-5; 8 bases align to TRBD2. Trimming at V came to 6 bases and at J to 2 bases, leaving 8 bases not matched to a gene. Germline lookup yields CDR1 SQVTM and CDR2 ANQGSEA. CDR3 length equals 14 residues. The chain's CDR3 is CSVGGGGLQETQYF. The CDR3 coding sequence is TGCAGCGTGGGCGGCGGGGGGCTACAAGAGACCCAGTACTTC.

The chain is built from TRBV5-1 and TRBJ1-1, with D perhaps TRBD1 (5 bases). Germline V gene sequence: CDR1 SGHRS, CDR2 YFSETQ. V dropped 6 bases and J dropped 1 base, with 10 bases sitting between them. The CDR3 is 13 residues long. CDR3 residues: CASTSQGNTEAFF. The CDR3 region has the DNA TGCGCCAGCACCTCCCAGGGGAACACTGAAGCTTTCTTT.

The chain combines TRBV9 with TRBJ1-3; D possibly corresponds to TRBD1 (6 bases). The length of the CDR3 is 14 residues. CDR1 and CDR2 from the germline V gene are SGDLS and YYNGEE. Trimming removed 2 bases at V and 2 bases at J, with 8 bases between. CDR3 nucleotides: TGTGCCAGCAGCGTGAACAGGGCTGGAAACACCATATATTTT. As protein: CASSVNRAGNTIYF.